The 15 T cell receptor beta chains listed next were all sequenced from one sample in a study of blood T cell repertoires in COVID-19. Some clones are missing from TCRdb's copy, which holds only in-frame ones; the method was immunoSEQ multiplex PCR. This table has more than 200,000 clones, around 85% appearing once. What was sequenced was peripheral blood. The receptors derive from a woman between 40 and 50 years old with active or convalescent COVID-19.

This chain connects TRBV20-1 to TRBJ2-7; D is unresolved. V dropped 4 bases and J dropped 1 base, with 5 bases sitting between them. Germline V gene data show CDR1 as DFQATT and CDR2 as SNEGSKA (reference sequence). The CDR3 extends over 11 amino acids. In DNA, the CDR3 is TGCAGTGCTACGCGATCCTACGAGCAGTACGTC. Translating it yields CSATRSYEQYV.

The V call is TRBV29-1, the J call TRBJ1-1, with D possibly TRBD1 on 5 matching bases. The CDR3 covers 13 residues. Germline V gene lookup returns CDR1 SQVTM and CDR2 ANQGSEA. The V end lost 5 bases, the J end lost 2 bases, and 12 bases lay between the germline ends. The CDR3 loop is CSVLGLSNTEAFF. CDR3 nucleotide sequence: TGCAGCGTTTTGGGGCTCTCAAACACTGAAGCTTTCTTT.

The CDR3 is CASSRVGASSGNTIYF. CDR3 nucleotides: TGTGCCAGCAGCCGAGTTGGGGCTTCCTCTGGAAACACCATATATTTT. V and J are TRBV7-6 and TRBJ1-3, with a weak D call TRBD1 (5 bases). The germline V and J ends were trimmed by 5 bases and 0 bases, with 14 bases remaining between them. The CDR3 is 16 amino acids. Germline V gene data show CDR1 as SGHVS and CDR2 as FNYEAQ.

The V and J genes are TRBV29-1 and TRBJ2-7; possible D gene TRBD2, 6 bases. This CDR3 spans 13 amino acids. V was cut by 4 bases and J by 1 base, with 11 bases left in between. In germline, CDR1 is SQVTM, CDR2 ANQGSEA. The CDR3 protein is CSVGRGASYEQYF. CDR3 coding DNA: TGCAGCGTTGGCCGCGGGGCGTCCTACGAGCAGTACTTC.

The V call is TRBV5-1, the J call TRBJ2-3; D remains unclear. CDR1 is SGHRS and CDR2 is YFSETQ in the germline V gene. This CDR3 has 17 residues. V lost 0 bases and J 1 base, leaving 15 bases between the germline ends. The CDR3 coding sequence is TGCGCCAGCAGCTTGGCGGCAGGCGCGTCTGGCACAGATACGCAGTATTTT. Translation gives CASSLAAGASGTDTQYF. Together with reference TRBV5-1 and TRBJ2-3, the CDR3 gives the full variable domain: KAGVTQTPRYLIKTRGQQVTLSCSPISGHRSVSWYQQTPGQGLQFLFEYFSETQRNKGNFPGRFSGRQFSNSRSEMNVSTLELGDSALYLCASSLAAGASGTDTQYFGPGTRLTVL.

The chain has TRBV4-1 and TRBJ1-6; unclear D gene. V gave up 0 bases and J gave up 4 bases, with 7 bases separating them. Per the germline V gene, CDR1 is MGHRA and CDR2 is YSYEKL. The CDR3 contains 15 residues. The CDR3 sequence: CASSQDGVYNSPLHF. CDR3 coding DNA: TGCGCCAGCAGCCAAGACGGTGTTTATAATTCACCCCTCCACTTT.

This chain links TRBV7-3 with TRBJ1-1; TRBD1 might be the D (6 bases). Looked up from germline, CDR1 is SGHTA and CDR2 is FQGTGA. The CDR3 is 11 residues long. V was cut by 6 bases and J by 11 bases, with 13 bases left in between. The CDR3 DNA reads as TGTGCCAGCAGTGGGGGCCGTATGGCTTTCTTT. Its protein product is CASSGGRMAFF.

The J gene is TRBJ2-5, the V gene TRBV7-3, with 12 bases fitting TRBD2. Germline trimming cut 5 bases from V and 3 bases from J; bases unmatched to any gene: 4. This CDR3 is 15 amino acids long. Germline-derived CDR1 and CDR2 are SGHTA and FQGTGA. The CDR3 loop reads CASSLGLAGKETQYF. The CDR3 region has the DNA TGTGCCAGCAGCCTCGGACTAGCGGGGAAAGAGACCCAGTACTTC. The entire variable domain, with the rest obtained from reference TRBV7-3 and TRBJ2-5, is as follows: GAGVSQTPSNKVTEKGKYVELRCDPISGHTALYWYRQSLGQGPEFLIYFQGTGAADDSGLPNDRFFAVRPEGSVSTLKIQRTERGDSAVYLCASSLGLAGKETQYFGPGTRLLVL.

This clone was picked up a small number of times. This sequence joins TRBV4-1 and TRBJ2-3; a weak D match, TRBD2 (5 bases). CDR3 length equals 12 residues. V shed 4 bases and J shed 6 bases, with 8 bases lying between them. Looked up from germline, CDR1 is MGHRA and CDR2 is YSYEKL. CDR3 loop: CASSPTGDTQYF. Written as DNA, the CDR3 is TGCGCCAGCAGCCCCACGGGGGATACGCAGTATTTT.

Worth noting for this clone: A single base separates this from a much larger clone, so it may be a read error. The rearrangement links TRBV7-9 to TRBJ1-5, with a weak D call TRBD1 (6 bases). Trimming stripped 5 bases from V and 4 bases from J, with 12 bases between. This CDR3 region has 14 residues. Germline values: CDR1 SEHNR, CDR2 FQNEAQ (reference sequence). CDR3 bases: TGTGCCAGCAGCCAAGGAAGGGGGAATCAGCCCCAGCATTTT. Translated: CASSQGRGNQPQHF.

The rearrangement uses TRBV12-3 or TRBV12-4 and TRBJ1-1, with a weak D call TRBD1 (6 bases). V was clipped by 2 bases and J by 7 bases, with 11 bases between them. The CDR3 is 13 amino acids. As DNA, the CDR3 is TGTGCCAGCAGTTTACAGGGGTCTAGTGAAGCTTTCTTT. Protein: CASSLQGSSEAFF.

With respect to this clone: The same CDR3 is also encoded by other DNA sequences in this sample. The chain employs TRBV3-1 (or the pseudogene TRBV3-2) and TRBJ1-6, with a weak D call TRBD1 (5 bases). Germline assignment: CDR1 LGHDT and CDR2 YNNKEL (reference sequence). The V gene lost 4 bases and the J gene lost 6 bases, with 7 bases spanning the gap. The CDR3 covers 13 residues. This chain's CDR3 is CASSPDSNSPLHF. The CDR3 DNA reads TGTGCCAGCAGCCCCGACAGTAATTCACCCCTCCACTTT.

The chain combines TRBV5-1 with TRBJ1-1, with D maybe TRBD1 (5 bases). Germline V lookup: CDR1 SGHRS, CDR2 YFSETQ. The CDR3 consists of 13 residues. Between the trimmed V and J ends, which lost 7 bases and 2 bases, there was a span of 12 bases. CDR3 region: CASGDSINTEAFF. In DNA form, the CDR3 reads TGCGCCAGCGGTGACAGTATTAACACTGAAGCTTTCTTT.

J is TRBJ2-3 and V is TRBV6-4, with 10 bases matching TRBD2. V lost 3 bases to trimming and J lost 3 bases; unmatched junction nucleotides: 3. This CDR3 contains 15 residues. Germline CDR1 MRHNA, CDR2 SNTAGT. The CDR3 region is CASSELAGTTDTQYF. The DNA for the CDR3 is TGTGCCAGCAGTGAACTAGCGGGAACTACAGATACGCAGTATTTT.

The gene calls are TRBV5-1 and TRBJ1-4, with TRBD1 as a possible D gene (6 bases). The CDR3 contains 14 residues. V was cut by 4 bases and J by 5 bases, with 12 bases left in between. Looked up from germline, CDR1 is SGHRS and CDR2 is YFSETQ. CDR3 residues: CASSTAGANEKLFF. The CDR3 coding sequence is TGCGCCAGCAGCACGGCAGGGGCGAATGAAAAACTGTTTTTT.